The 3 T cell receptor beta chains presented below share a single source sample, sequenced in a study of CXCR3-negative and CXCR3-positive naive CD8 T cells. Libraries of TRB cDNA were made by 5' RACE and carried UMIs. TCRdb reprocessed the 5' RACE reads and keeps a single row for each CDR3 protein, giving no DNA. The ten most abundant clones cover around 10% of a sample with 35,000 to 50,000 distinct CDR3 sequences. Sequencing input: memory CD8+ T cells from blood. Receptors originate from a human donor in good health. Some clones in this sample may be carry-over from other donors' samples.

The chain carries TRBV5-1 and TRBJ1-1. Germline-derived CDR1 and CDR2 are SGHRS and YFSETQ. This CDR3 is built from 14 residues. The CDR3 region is CASSPLRTTDEAFF. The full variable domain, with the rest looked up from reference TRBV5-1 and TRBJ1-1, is KAGVTQTPRYLIKTRGQQVTLSCSPISGHRSVSWYQQTPGQGLQFLFEYFSETQRNKGNFPGRFSGRQFSNSRSEMNVSTLELGDSALYLCASSPLRTTDEAFFGQGTRLTVV.

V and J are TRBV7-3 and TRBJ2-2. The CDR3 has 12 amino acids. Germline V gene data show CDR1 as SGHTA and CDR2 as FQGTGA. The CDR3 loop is CASSLVTGELFF. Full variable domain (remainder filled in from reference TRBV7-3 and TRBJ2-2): GAGVSQTPSNKVTEKGKYVELRCDPISGHTALYWYRQSLGQGPEFLIYFQGTGAADDSGLPNDRFFAVRPEGSVSTLKIQRTERGDSAVYLCASSLVTGELFFGEGSRLTVL.

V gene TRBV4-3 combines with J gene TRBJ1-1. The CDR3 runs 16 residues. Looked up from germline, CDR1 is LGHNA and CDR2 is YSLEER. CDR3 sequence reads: CASSQDLAGRSTEAFF.